A selection of T cell receptor beta chains follows, all from one sample in a study of T cells expressing NK-cell markers. From the 5' RACE reads, TCRdb lists one entry per CDR3 protein and no DNA. This table holds 400,000 to 500,000 distinct CDR3 sequences. Sequences were obtained from blood T cells: a sorted CD56 or NKG2C T cell subset, CD4+ or CD8+ T cells, or bulk PBMC T cells (not recorded which). The origin of the receptors is a woman between 18 and 69 years old in good health. The CDR3 runs from the conserved cysteine through the conserved F or W.

J: TRBJ2-1; V: TRBV6-5; CDR3: CASSYLGTGGADEQFF
J: TRBJ2-7; V: TRBV18; CDR3: CASSHDRGSTYEQYF
J: TRBJ2-3; V: TRBV5-1; CDR3: CASSLVGVRTDTQYF
J: TRBJ2-3; V: TRBV20-1; CDR3: CRPTGITDTQYF
J: TRBJ2-3; V: TRBV12-3/TRBV12-4; CDR3: CASSLLAGPDTQYF
J: TRBJ2-1; V: TRBV2; CDR3: CASKSALAGVSEQFF
J: TRBJ2-4; V: TRBV20-1; CDR3: CSARARGVDIQYF
J: TRBJ1-4; V: TRBV6-2/TRBV6-3; CDR3: CASSYGRDATNEKLFF
J: TRBJ2-3; V: TRBV7-2; CDR3: CASSLAGTSIYTDTQYF
J: TRBJ1-2; V: TRBV29-1; CDR3: CSVVGSSLLGYTF
J: TRBJ2-3; V: TRBV29-1; CDR3: CSVLAGGTSTDTQYF
J: TRBJ2-1; V: TRBV5-5; CDR3: CASMRGASGVNEQFF
J: TRBJ1-5; V: TRBV7-2; CDR3: CASSLEGIGNQPQHF
J: TRBJ2-3; V: TRBV5-1; CDR3: CASSSSYTQYF
J: TRBJ2-5; V: TRBV5-1; CDR3: CASSLLGRGQETQYF
J: TRBJ2-7; V: TRBV3-1; CDR3: CASSQASGTSGNPYEQYF
J: TRBJ2-3; V: TRBV27; CDR3: CASTSTGQDWSTDTQYF
J: TRBJ1-2; V: TRBV7-6; CDR3: CASSLGTGGDGYTF
J: TRBJ1-5; V: TRBV18; CDR3: CASSPLTDQPQHF
J: TRBJ2-1; V: TRBV4-1; CDR3: CASSQEGGRALNNEQFF
J: TRBJ2-2; V: TRBV27; CDR3: CASSPDSFANTGELFF
J: TRBJ2-7; V: TRBV27; CDR3: CASSSGTATLGQYF
J: TRBJ2-1; V: TRBV7-9; CDR3: CASSLRASLGNNEQFF
J: TRBJ2-5; V: TRBV20-1; CDR3: CSARDWAASLRETQYF
J: TRBJ2-4; V: TRBV4-2; CDR3: CASSQEGGSRDIQYF
J: TRBJ2-3; V: TRBV20-1; CDR3: CSARRRIGTDTQYF
J: TRBJ2-1; V: TRBV25-1; CDR3: CASSEGTSGRVYNEQFF
J: TRBJ1-1; V: TRBV11-2; CDR3: CASSLDNLNTEAFF
J: TRBJ2-1; V: TRBV4-2; CDR3: CASSQLAVNEQFF
J: TRBJ2-7; V: TRBV29-1; CDR3: CSVVLTAAAYEQYF
J: TRBJ2-5; V: TRBV5-1; CDR3: CASSGGTTQETQYF